This note documents a single T cell receptor (beta chain) sequence. The entry originates in a study of blood T cell repertoires in COVID-19. On the study more broadly: Material from acute and convalescent COVID-19 was sourced from the United States, Italy and Spain. Sources were T cells, B-cell-depleted T cells, or PBMCs; the material itself was cDNA or gDNA.

In the original processing: For nucleated cells, counts were estimated from reference gene primer amplification. Clones were sequenced by immunoSEQ multiplex PCR, and TCRdb holds only the in-frame ones, with some missing. Clonal size and the V and J genes are those of that table, whereas D and trimming came from the DNA. The sample records about 140,000 clones, around 90% being singletons. The ends were cut back, 3 bases at V and 8 bases at J, with 23 bases in the middle. The CDR3 consists of 17 residues. The V gene's germline CDR1 is MGHRA and CDR2 YSYEKL. This sequence was found in a human donor in a cohort sampled during active COVID-19. The chain combines TRBV4-1 with TRBJ2-1, with a possible D match to TRBD2 (6 bases). The specimen sequenced was peripheral blood. In nucleotides, the CDR3 is TGCGCCAGCAGCCACCCTCCCATGCGCGGGAAACGGGATGAGCAGTTCTTC. This codes for CASSHPPMRGKRDEQFF.